This T cell receptor (beta chain) was profiled in a study of blood T cell repertoires in COVID-19. Study in general: From the United States, Italy and Spain came samples of acute and convalescent COVID-19. T cells, B-cell-depleted T cells, or PBMCs provided the cDNA or gDNA that served as material.

CDR1 is MNHEY and CDR2 is SMNVEV in the germline V gene (reference sequence). V shed 3 bases and J 7 bases; nucleotides not matched to a gene: 9. The CDR3 contains 16 residues. Study members were between roughly 18 and 90 years old and lived in 24 US regions. Measured with immunoSEQ multiplex PCR; TCRdb has only the in-frame clones, and not every one. The sample includes roughly 180,000 clones, 80% to 90% of them seen just once. What was sequenced was PBMCs or T cells enriched from blood (not recorded which). The source is a woman between 45 and 60 years old in a cohort exposed to, infected with or recovered from COVID-19 (not recorded which). The rearrangement links TRBV27 to TRBJ1-4, with 9 positions matching TRBD1. CDR3 region: CASSFGKKDRGEKLFF. In DNA, the CDR3 is TGTGCCAGCAGTTTCGGCAAAAAGGACAGGGGTGAAAAACTGTTTTTT.